These T cell receptor beta chains were read from a single sample in a study of T cell repertoires in aging, cancer and after chemotherapy. TCRdb called the multiplex PCR reads again in MiXCR, with one record for every CDR3 protein. The data show approximately 450 distinct CDR3 sequences, with almost 40% seen just once and 36% held by the top ten. Sequencing input: blood. These receptors originate from a human donor with a blood cancer. The CDR3 runs from the conserved cysteine through the conserved F or W. A D gene is named only where the DNA matches it firmly. A row's size may be missing; if present it is once, few, many or a size class.

j_call: TRBJ1-2; clone_size: once; d_call: NA; v_call: TRBV15; cdr3_aa: CATSRPNVGNYGYTF; cdr3_nt: TGTGCCACCAGCAGACCTAACGTTGGGAACTATGGCTACACCTTC
j_call: TRBJ2-3; clone_size: medium-sized; d_call: NA; v_call: TRBV4-1; cdr3_aa: CASSQEASEYTQYF; cdr3_nt: TGCGCCAGCAGCCAAGAGGCCAGTGAGTATACGCAGTATTTT
j_call: TRBJ1-6; clone_size: medium-sized; d_call: TRBD1; v_call: TRBV7-3; cdr3_aa: CASSPTGGAWSPLHF; cdr3_nt: TGTGCCAGCAGCCCGACAGGGGGCGCCTGGTCACCCCTCCACTTT
j_call: TRBJ2-5; clone_size: NA; d_call: NA; v_call: TRBV10-3; cdr3_aa: CAISEPRQQETQYF; cdr3_nt: TGTGCCATCAGTGAGCCCCGACAGCAAGAGACCCAGTACTTC
j_call: TRBJ1-1; clone_size: large; d_call: NA; v_call: TRBV13; cdr3_aa: CASRPRGGLNTEAFF; cdr3_nt: TGTGCCAGCAGACCACGGGGGGGTTTGAACACTGAAGCTTTCTTT
j_call: TRBJ1-1; clone_size: medium-sized; d_call: NA; v_call: TRBV7-2; cdr3_aa: CASSLQMGNTEAFF; cdr3_nt: TGTGCCAGCAGCCTCCAAATGGGGAACACTGAAGCTTTCTTT
j_call: TRBJ2-2; clone_size: NA; d_call: NA; v_call: TRBV2; cdr3_aa: CASSSSGEWTGELFF; cdr3_nt: TGTGCCAGCAGTTCCTCCGGGGAGTGGACCGGGGAGCTGTTTTTT
j_call: TRBJ2-2; clone_size: large; d_call: NA; v_call: TRBV20-1; cdr3_aa: CSARMSLLGATGELFF; cdr3_nt: TGCAGTGCTAGAATGTCTCTCCTAGGGGCCACCGGGGAGCTGTTTTTT
j_call: TRBJ2-7; clone_size: NA; d_call: TRBD1; v_call: TRBV27; cdr3_aa: CASSVTGANYEQYF; cdr3_nt: TGTGCCAGCAGTGTGACAGGGGCCAACTACGAGCAGTACTTC
j_call: TRBJ1-5; clone_size: medium-sized; d_call: NA; v_call: TRBV21-1; cdr3_aa: CASSNGGGGHF; cdr3_nt: TGTGCCAGCAGCAATGGCGGGGGTGGGCATTTT
j_call: TRBJ2-7; clone_size: large; d_call: NA; v_call: TRBV27; cdr3_aa: CASSLMPGLYYEQYF; cdr3_nt: TGTGCCAGCAGTTTAATGCCTGGACTCTACTACGAGCAGTACTTC
j_call: TRBJ2-3; clone_size: NA; d_call: TRBD1; v_call: TRBV19; cdr3_aa: CASSIGDRPTDTQYF; cdr3_nt: TGTGCCAGTAGTATCGGGGACAGACCCACAGATACGCAGTATTTT
j_call: TRBJ1-2; clone_size: medium-sized; d_call: TRBD1; v_call: TRBV11-2; cdr3_aa: CASSLPTTGFLYGYTF; cdr3_nt: TGTGCCAGCAGCTTACCGACGACAGGGTTTTTATATGGCTACACCTTC
j_call: TRBJ1-5; clone_size: medium-sized; d_call: NA; v_call: TRBV10-3; cdr3_aa: CAISEYGGSGQPQHF; cdr3_nt: TGTGCCATCAGTGAGTACGGGGGAAGTGGTCAGCCCCAGCATTTT
j_call: TRBJ1-1; clone_size: large; d_call: NA; v_call: TRBV20-1; cdr3_aa: CSARDDSLPMNTEAFF; cdr3_nt: TGCAGTGCTAGGGATGACAGCCTCCCAATGAACACTGAAGCTTTCTTT
j_call: TRBJ2-1; clone_size: NA; d_call: NA; v_call: TRBV6-5; cdr3_aa: CASSYSGSDEQFF; cdr3_nt: TGTGCCAGCAGTTACTCGGGTAGCGACGAGCAGTTCTTC
j_call: TRBJ1-2; clone_size: NA; d_call: TRBD1; v_call: TRBV6-5; cdr3_aa: CASSRGQGRNYGYTF; cdr3_nt: TGTGCCAGCAGCCGGGGACAGGGGCGGAACTATGGCTACACCTTC
j_call: TRBJ2-2; clone_size: NA; d_call: TRBD2; v_call: TRBV5-5; cdr3_aa: CASSLGGTSGGQNTGELFF; cdr3_nt: TGTGCCAGCAGCTTGGGCGGGACTAGCGGGGGGCAGAACACCGGGGAGCTGTTTTTT
j_call: TRBJ2-3; clone_size: large; d_call: TRBD2; v_call: TRBV20-1; cdr3_aa: CSAMGLAGITDTQYF; cdr3_nt: TGCAGTGCTATGGGACTAGCGGGTATCACAGATACGCAGTATTTT
j_call: TRBJ2-1; clone_size: hyperexpanded; d_call: NA; v_call: TRBV27; cdr3_aa: CASKSGLLNEQFF; cdr3_nt: TGTGCCAGCAAGTCGGGACTCCTCAATGAGCAGTTCTTC
j_call: TRBJ2-3; clone_size: NA; d_call: NA; v_call: TRBV10-3; cdr3_aa: CAITQSYDGGSTDTQYF; cdr3_nt: TGTGCCATCACCCAATCGTACGATGGGGGAAGCACAGATACGCAGTATTTT
j_call: TRBJ2-2; clone_size: NA; d_call: NA; v_call: TRBV18; cdr3_aa: CASSPTSLFTGELFF; cdr3_nt: TGTGCCAGCTCACCGACATCGCTATTCACCGGGGAGCTGTTTTTT
j_call: TRBJ1-1; clone_size: NA; d_call: NA; v_call: TRBV11-1; cdr3_aa: CASSLDPNTEAFF; cdr3_nt: TGTGCCAGCAGCTTAGACCCGAACACTGAAGCTTTCTTT
j_call: TRBJ2-7; clone_size: large; d_call: NA; v_call: TRBV5-5; cdr3_aa: CASSLNRMSSYEQYF; cdr3_nt: TGTGCCAGCAGCTTGAACAGAATGTCCTCCTACGAGCAGTACTTC
j_call: TRBJ2-1; clone_size: few; d_call: TRBD1; v_call: TRBV5-5; cdr3_aa: CASSIAGGNEQFF; cdr3_nt: TGTGCCAGCAGCATAGCAGGGGGCAATGAGCAGTTCTTC
j_call: TRBJ2-2; clone_size: medium-sized; d_call: NA; v_call: TRBV4-3; cdr3_aa: CASSPSPYTGELFF; cdr3_nt: TGCGCCAGCTCTCCTTCTCCCTACACCGGGGAGCTGTTTTTT
j_call: TRBJ2-1; clone_size: NA; d_call: TRBD2; v_call: TRBV6-1; cdr3_aa: CASSDVLGGRDEQFF; cdr3_nt: TGTGCCAGCAGCGATGTGCTGGGCGGGAGGGATGAGCAGTTCTTC
j_call: TRBJ1-4; clone_size: NA; d_call: NA; v_call: TRBV27; cdr3_aa: CASRTSRTADNEKLFF; cdr3_nt: TGTGCCAGCAGGACCTCGCGGACAGCAGATAATGAAAAACTGTTTTTT
j_call: TRBJ2-1; clone_size: NA; d_call: TRBD2; v_call: TRBV10-2; cdr3_aa: CASSRTSGDSYNEQFF; cdr3_nt: TGCGCCAGCAGTAGGACTAGCGGGGACTCCTACAATGAGCAGTTCTTC
j_call: TRBJ2-1; clone_size: medium-sized; d_call: NA; v_call: TRBV9; cdr3_aa: CASSVGHTSSYNEQFF; cdr3_nt: TGTGCCAGCAGCGTGGGGCACACTAGCTCCTACAATGAGCAGTTCTTC
j_call: TRBJ1-2; clone_size: NA; d_call: NA; v_call: TRBV13; cdr3_aa: CASSFGGYNYGYTF; cdr3_nt: TGTGCCAGCAGCTTCGGTGGTTATAACTATGGCTACACCTTC
j_call: TRBJ1-5; clone_size: NA; d_call: TRBD1; v_call: TRBV30; cdr3_aa: CAWSVLGQAYQPQHF; cdr3_nt: TGTGCCTGGAGTGTATTGGGACAGGCTTATCAGCCCCAGCATTTT
j_call: TRBJ1-6; clone_size: medium-sized; d_call: NA; v_call: TRBV25-1; cdr3_aa: CASTLSGMGNSPLHF; cdr3_nt: TGTGCCAGCACCTTATCTGGGATGGGTAATTCACCCCTCCACTTT
j_call: TRBJ2-7; clone_size: once; d_call: TRBD1; v_call: TRBV6-5; cdr3_aa: CASSYNPPRNRGPEQYF; cdr3_nt: TGTGCCAGCAGTTACAACCCCCCACGAAACAGGGGGCCCGAGCAGTACTTC
j_call: TRBJ1-1; clone_size: large; d_call: TRBD1; v_call: TRBV7-3; cdr3_aa: CASSLAGGGTEAFF; cdr3_nt: TGTGCCAGCAGCTTAGCAGGGGGCGGTACTGAAGCTTTCTTT
j_call: TRBJ2-5; clone_size: large; d_call: NA; v_call: TRBV12-3/TRBV12-4; cdr3_aa: CASSPWGGGSWETQYF; cdr3_nt: TGTGCCAGCAGTCCTTGGGGGGGCGGCTCTTGGGAGACCCAGTACTTC
j_call: TRBJ1-4; clone_size: once; d_call: TRBD1; v_call: TRBV6-5; cdr3_aa: CASRQGNEKLFF; cdr3_nt: TGTGCCAGCAGACAGGGGAATGAAAAACTGTTTTTT
j_call: TRBJ2-1; clone_size: NA; d_call: NA; v_call: TRBV20-1; cdr3_aa: CSARDSGPNEQFF; cdr3_nt: TGCAGTGCTAGAGATTCGGGCCCGAATGAGCAGTTCTTC
j_call: TRBJ1-5; clone_size: NA; d_call: NA; v_call: TRBV4-1; cdr3_aa: CASSQEGAGYSNQPQHF; cdr3_nt: TGCGCCAGCAGCCAAGAGGGGGCAGGATATAGCAATCAGCCCCAGCATTTT
j_call: TRBJ1-2; clone_size: once; d_call: NA; v_call: TRBV13; cdr3_aa: CASRWGLAPYGYTF; cdr3_nt: TGTGCCAGCAGATGGGGGTTAGCTCCCTATGGCTACACCTTC
j_call: TRBJ2-2; clone_size: NA; d_call: NA; v_call: TRBV11-1; cdr3_aa: CASSRPGELFF; cdr3_nt: TGTGCCAGCAGCCGGCCCGGGGAGCTGTTTTTT
j_call: TRBJ2-7; clone_size: few; d_call: NA; v_call: TRBV7-3; cdr3_aa: CASSPGGDSYEQYF; cdr3_nt: TGTGCCAGCAGCCCCGGCGGGGACTCCTACGAGCAGTACTTC
j_call: TRBJ1-6; clone_size: medium-sized; d_call: TRBD1; v_call: TRBV28; cdr3_aa: CASHSPGQGLNSPLHF; cdr3_nt: TGTGCCAGCCACAGTCCGGGACAGGGACTAAACTCACCCCTCCACTTT
j_call: TRBJ1-2; clone_size: large; d_call: NA; v_call: TRBV20-1; cdr3_aa: CSARDSQNYGYTF; cdr3_nt: TGCAGTGCTAGAGATTCACAAAACTATGGCTACACCTTC
j_call: TRBJ2-7; clone_size: large; d_call: NA; v_call: TRBV12-3/TRBV12-4; cdr3_aa: CASSSRDFSYEQYF; cdr3_nt: TGTGCCAGCAGTTCTCGGGACTTCTCCTACGAGCAGTACTTC
j_call: TRBJ2-1; clone_size: medium-sized; d_call: TRBD2; v_call: TRBV28; cdr3_aa: CASSLFGEERGREQFF; cdr3_nt: TGTGCCAGCAGTTTATTCGGGGAGGAGCGGGGGCGAGAGCAGTTCTTC